Listed below are T cell receptor beta chains from one sample, sequenced in a study of T cells expressing NK-cell markers. TCRdb reanalyzed the 5' RACE reads, giving one entry per CDR3 protein sequence and no DNA. The clone table shows some 440,000 distinct CDR3 sequences, with the ten largest holding more than 1.4%. The sequenced sample was blood T cells: a sorted CD56 or NKG2C T cell subset, CD4+ or CD8+ T cells, or bulk PBMC T cells (not recorded which). These receptors were taken from a woman aged 45-65 years in good health. CDR3s include the opening cysteine and the closing phenylalanine or tryptophan. Fields, in order: V gene, J gene, CDR3 protein.

V: TRBV11-3; J: TRBJ2-1; CDR3: CASSPRSEAYNEQFF
V: TRBV5-1; J: TRBJ2-1; CDR3: CASRHGGGTRYNEQFF
V: TRBV3-1; J: TRBJ2-1; CDR3: CASSQHAGTPTYNEQFF
V: TRBV3-1; J: TRBJ2-7; CDR3: CASSERGGQYF
V: TRBV6-5; J: TRBJ1-1; CDR3: CASSVWGLNTEAFF
V: TRBV3-1; J: TRBJ2-5; CDR3: CASSQGWASVETQYF
V: TRBV5-1; J: TRBJ1-1; CDR3: CASSGGQGNRDTEAFF
V: TRBV12-3/TRBV12-4; J: TRBJ2-7; CDR3: CASSLTSNEQYF
V: TRBV12-3/TRBV12-4; J: TRBJ2-3; CDR3: CASSGSPADTQYF
V: TRBV5-1; J: TRBJ2-3; CDR3: CASSTTSGRKSTDTQYF
V: TRBV12-3/TRBV12-4; J: TRBJ2-1; CDR3: CASRGTTNEQFF
V: TRBV2; J: TRBJ1-1; CDR3: CASTGGAGHQNTEAFF
V: TRBV3-1; J: TRBJ2-1; CDR3: CASSTGLALYNEQFF
V: TRBV12-3/TRBV12-4; J: TRBJ1-3; CDR3: CASSFPGTAPFSGNTIYF
V: TRBV12-3/TRBV12-4; J: TRBJ1-1; CDR3: CASSFRLLQGARTEAFF
V: TRBV4-1; J: TRBJ2-1; CDR3: CASSQERLVGIQWEQFF
V: TRBV20-1; J: TRBJ2-1; CDR3: CSASAGLAGPSNEQFF
V: TRBV18; J: TRBJ2-3; CDR3: CASSIADPPADTQYF
V: TRBV5-1; J: TRBJ1-3; CDR3: CASSRDSGNTIYF
V: TRBV11-2; J: TRBJ1-6; CDR3: CASRRPGQVGSPLHF
V: TRBV11-2; J: TRBJ2-3; CDR3: CASSQLRGTYTDTQYF
V: TRBV24-1; J: TRBJ2-1; CDR3: CATSEPGRDEQFF
V: TRBV14; J: TRBJ2-2; CDR3: CASSQLGQGKTGELFF
V: TRBV29-1; J: TRBJ2-3; CDR3: CSVAGTSGFTDTQYF
V: TRBV11-2; J: TRBJ1-1; CDR3: CASSSPGDSRRAFF
V: TRBV3-1; J: TRBJ1-2; CDR3: CASSQPFGNYGYTF
V: TRBV29-1; J: TRBJ2-1; CDR3: CSVEIGTADNEQFF
V: TRBV20-1; J: TRBJ2-3; CDR3: CSALQSTDTQYF
V: TRBV19; J: TRBJ2-3; CDR3: CATSLLGRPSTDTQYF
V: TRBV19; J: TRBJ2-1; CDR3: CASSLLIGEQFF
V: TRBV28; J: TRBJ1-3; CDR3: CASTRWGRSKDTIYF
V: TRBV7-2; J: TRBJ1-2; CDR3: CASSSRGRGEYGYTF